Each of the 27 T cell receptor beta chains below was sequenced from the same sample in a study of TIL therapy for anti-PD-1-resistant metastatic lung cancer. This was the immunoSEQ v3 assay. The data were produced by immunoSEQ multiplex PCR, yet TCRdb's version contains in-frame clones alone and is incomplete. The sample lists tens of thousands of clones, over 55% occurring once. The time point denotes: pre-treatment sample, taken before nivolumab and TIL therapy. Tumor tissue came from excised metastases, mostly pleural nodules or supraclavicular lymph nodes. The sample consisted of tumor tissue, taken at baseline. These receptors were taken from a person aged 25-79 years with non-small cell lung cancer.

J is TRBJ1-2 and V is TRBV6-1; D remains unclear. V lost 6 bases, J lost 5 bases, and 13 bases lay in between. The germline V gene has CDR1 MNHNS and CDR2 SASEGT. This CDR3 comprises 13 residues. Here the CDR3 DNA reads TGTGCCAGCAGATGGGTAGATATGTATGGCTACACCTTC. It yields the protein CASRWVDMYGYTF.

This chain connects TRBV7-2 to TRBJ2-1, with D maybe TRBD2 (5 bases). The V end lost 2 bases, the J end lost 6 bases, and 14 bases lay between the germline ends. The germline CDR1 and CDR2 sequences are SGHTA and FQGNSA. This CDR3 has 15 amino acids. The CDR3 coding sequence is TGTGCCAGCAGCTTACCTCTAGCAGCCGCCAATGAGCAGTTCTTC. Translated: CASSLPLAAANEQFF. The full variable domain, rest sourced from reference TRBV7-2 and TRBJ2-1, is GAGVSQSPSNKVTEKGKDVELRCDPISGHTALYWYRQSLGQGLEFLIYFQGNSAPDKSGLPSDRFSAERTGGSVSTLTIQRTQQEDSAVYLCASSLPLAAANEQFFGPGTRLTVL.

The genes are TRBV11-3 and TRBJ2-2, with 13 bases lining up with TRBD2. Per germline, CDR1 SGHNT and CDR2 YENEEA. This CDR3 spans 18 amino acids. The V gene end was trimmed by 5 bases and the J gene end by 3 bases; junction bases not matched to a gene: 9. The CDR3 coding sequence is TGTGCCAGCAGCCTGCGGACTAGCGGGGGCAGAGACACCGGGGAGCTGTTTTTT. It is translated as CASSLRTSGGRDTGELFF.

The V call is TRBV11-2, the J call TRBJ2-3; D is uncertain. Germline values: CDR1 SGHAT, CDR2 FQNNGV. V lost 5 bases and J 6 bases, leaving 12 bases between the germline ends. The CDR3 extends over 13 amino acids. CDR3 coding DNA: TGTGCCAGCAGCCTGGACCAACTCGATACGCAGTATTTT. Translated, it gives CASSLDQLDTQYF.

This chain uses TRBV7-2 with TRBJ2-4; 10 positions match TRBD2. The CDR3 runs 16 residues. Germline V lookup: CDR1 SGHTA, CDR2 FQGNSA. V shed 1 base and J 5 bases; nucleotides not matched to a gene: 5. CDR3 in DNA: TGTGCCAGCAGCTTAGTACTAGCGGGGCCGGAAAACATTCAGTACTTC. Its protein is CASSLVLAGPENIQYF.

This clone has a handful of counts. The CDR3 reads CASSLTGASGTEAFF. Written as DNA, the CDR3 is TGCGCCAGCAGCTTGACAGGGGCATCGGGGACTGAAGCTTTCTTT. This chain uses TRBV5-1 with TRBJ1-1; 7 bases map to TRBD1. With V trimmed by 1 base and J by 5 bases, 8 bases remained unmatched. The CDR3 extends over 15 amino acids. The V gene's germline CDR1 is SGHRS and CDR2 YFSETQ.

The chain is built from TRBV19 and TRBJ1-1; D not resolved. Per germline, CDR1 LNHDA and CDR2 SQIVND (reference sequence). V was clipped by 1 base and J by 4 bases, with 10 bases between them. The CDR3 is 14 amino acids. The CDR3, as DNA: TGTGCCAGTAGTATAGGCCCCCGGGGCACTGAAGCTTTCTTT. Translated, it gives CASSIGPRGTEAFF.

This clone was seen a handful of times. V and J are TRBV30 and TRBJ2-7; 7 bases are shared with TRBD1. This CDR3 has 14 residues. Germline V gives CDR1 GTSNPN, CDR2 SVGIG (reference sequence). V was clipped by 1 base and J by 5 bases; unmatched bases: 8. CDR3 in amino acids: CAWSDIGTANEQYF. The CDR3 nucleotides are TGTGCCTGGAGTGACATTGGGACAGCCAACGAGCAGTACTTC.

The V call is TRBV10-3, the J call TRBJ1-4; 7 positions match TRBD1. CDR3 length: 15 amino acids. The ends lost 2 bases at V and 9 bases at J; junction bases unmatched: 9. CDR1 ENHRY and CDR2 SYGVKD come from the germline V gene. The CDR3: CAISELDRVNQKLFF. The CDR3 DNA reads TGTGCCATCAGTGAGCTCGACAGGGTAAACCAAAAACTGTTTTTT.

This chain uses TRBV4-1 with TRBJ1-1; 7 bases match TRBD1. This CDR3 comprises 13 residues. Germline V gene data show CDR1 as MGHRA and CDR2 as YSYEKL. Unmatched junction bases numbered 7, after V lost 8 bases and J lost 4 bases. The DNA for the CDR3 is TGCGCCAGCCGTACAGGGGAGAGCACTGAAGCTTTCTTT. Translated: CASRTGESTEAFF.

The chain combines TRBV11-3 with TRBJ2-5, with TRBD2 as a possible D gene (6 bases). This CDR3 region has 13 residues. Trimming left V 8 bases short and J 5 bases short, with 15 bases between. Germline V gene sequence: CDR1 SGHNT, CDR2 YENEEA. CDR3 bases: TGTGCCAGCGACCGGGGGATCGGTGAGACCCAGTACTTC. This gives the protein CASDRGIGETQYF.

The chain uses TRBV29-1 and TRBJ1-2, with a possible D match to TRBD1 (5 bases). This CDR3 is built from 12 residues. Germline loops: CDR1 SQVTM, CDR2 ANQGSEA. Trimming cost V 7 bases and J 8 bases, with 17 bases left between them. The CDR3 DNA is TGCAGCGGGGGTGGGGGTTTTCAGGGCTACACCTTC. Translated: CSGGGGFQGYTF.

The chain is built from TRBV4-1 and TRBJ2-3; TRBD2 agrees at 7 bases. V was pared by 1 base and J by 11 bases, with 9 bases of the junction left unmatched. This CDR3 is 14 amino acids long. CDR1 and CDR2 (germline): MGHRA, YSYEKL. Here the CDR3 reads CASSQVGRDYVQYF. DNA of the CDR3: TGCGCCAGCAGCCAAGTAGGTAGGGACTATGTGCAGTATTTT.

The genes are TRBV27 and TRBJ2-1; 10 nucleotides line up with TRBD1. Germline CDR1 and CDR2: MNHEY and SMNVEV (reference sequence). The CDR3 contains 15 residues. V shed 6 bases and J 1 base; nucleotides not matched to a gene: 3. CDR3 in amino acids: CASSPGQGSYNEQFF. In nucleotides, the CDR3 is TGTGCCAGCAGCCCGGGACAGGGGTCCTACAATGAGCAGTTCTTC.

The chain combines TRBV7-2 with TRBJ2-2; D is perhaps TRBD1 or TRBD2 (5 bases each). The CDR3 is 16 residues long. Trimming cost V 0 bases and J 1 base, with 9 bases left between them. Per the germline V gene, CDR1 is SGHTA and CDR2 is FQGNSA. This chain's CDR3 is CASSLAGTKNTGELFF. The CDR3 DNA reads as TGTGCCAGCAGCTTAGCGGGGACGAAGAACACCGGGGAGCTGTTTTTT.

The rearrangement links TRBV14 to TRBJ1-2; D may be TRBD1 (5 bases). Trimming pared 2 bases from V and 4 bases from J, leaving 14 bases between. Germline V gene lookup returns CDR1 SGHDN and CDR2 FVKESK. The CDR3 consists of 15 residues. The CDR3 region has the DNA TGTGCCAGCAGCCAATTTAAAGGGGCCCCCTATGGCTACACCTTC. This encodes CASSQFKGAPYGYTF. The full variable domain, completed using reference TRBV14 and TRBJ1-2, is EAGVTQFPSHSVIEKGQTVTLRCDPISGHDNLYWYRRVMGKEIKFLLHFVKESKQDESGMPNNRFLAERTGGTYSTLKVQPAELEDSGVYFCASSQFKGAPYGYTFGSGTRLTVV.

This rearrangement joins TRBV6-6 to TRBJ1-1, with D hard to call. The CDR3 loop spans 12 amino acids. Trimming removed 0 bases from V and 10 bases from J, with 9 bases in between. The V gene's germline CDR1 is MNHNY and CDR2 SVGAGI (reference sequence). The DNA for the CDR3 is TGTGCCAGCAGTTACTCAGCGGCCGGAGCTTTCTTT. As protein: CASSYSAAGAFF.

The CDR3 DNA follows: TGTGCCAGCAGCTCAATCGGACAGGGAAACGAGCAGTACTTC. Protein product: CASSSIGQGNEQYF. The gene calls are TRBV5-4 and TRBJ2-7, with TRBD1 matching over 8 bases. CDR3 size: 14 residues. Germline V gene data show CDR1 as SGHNT and CDR2 as YYREEE (reference sequence). The trim removed 3 bases at V and 5 bases at J, leaving 7 bases unmatched. Looking up the rest from reference TRBV5-4 and TRBJ2-7 gives the full variable domain: ETGVTQSPTHLIKTRGQQVTLRCSSQSGHNTVSWYQQALGQGPQFIFQYYREEENGRGNFPPRFSGLQFPNYSSELNVNALELDDSALYLCASSSIGQGNEQYFGPGTRLTVT.

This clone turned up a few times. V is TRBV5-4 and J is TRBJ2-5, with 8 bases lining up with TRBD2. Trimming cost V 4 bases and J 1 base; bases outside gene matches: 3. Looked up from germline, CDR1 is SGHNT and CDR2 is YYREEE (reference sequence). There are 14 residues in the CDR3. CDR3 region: CASSTGGSQETQYF. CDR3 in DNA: TGTGCCAGCAGCACGGGGGGGTCCCAAGAGACCCAGTACTTC. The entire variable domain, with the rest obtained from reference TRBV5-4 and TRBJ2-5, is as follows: ETGVTQSPTHLIKTRGQQVTLRCSSQSGHNTVSWYQQALGQGPQFIFQYYREEENGRGNFPPRFSGLQFPNYSSELNVNALELDDSALYLCASSTGGSQETQYFGPGTRLLVL.

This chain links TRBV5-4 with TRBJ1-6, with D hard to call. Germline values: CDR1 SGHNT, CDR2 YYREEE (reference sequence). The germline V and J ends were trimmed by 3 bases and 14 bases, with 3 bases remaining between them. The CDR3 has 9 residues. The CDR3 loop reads CASSSALHF. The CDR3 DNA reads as TGTGCCAGCAGCTCTGCCCTCCACTTT.

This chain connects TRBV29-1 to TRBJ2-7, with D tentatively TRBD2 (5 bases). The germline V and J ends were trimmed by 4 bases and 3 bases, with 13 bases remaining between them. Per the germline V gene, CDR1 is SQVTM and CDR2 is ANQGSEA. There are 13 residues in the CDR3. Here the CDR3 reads CSVVLPAVYEQYF. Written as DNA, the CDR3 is TGCAGCGTTGTACTTCCAGCGGTCTACGAGCAGTACTTC.

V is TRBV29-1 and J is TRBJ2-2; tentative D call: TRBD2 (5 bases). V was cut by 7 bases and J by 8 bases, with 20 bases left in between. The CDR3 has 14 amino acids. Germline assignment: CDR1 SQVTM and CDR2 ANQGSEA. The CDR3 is CSAFKDRGRGELFF. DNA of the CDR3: TGCAGCGCTTTCAAGGACCGGGGAAGGGGGGAGCTGTTTTTT.

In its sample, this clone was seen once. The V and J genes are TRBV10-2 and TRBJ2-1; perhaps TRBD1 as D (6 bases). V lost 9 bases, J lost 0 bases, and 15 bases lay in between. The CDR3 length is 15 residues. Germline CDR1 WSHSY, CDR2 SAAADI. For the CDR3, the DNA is TGCGCCAGTCGCCTAGGACAGAGCTCCTACAATGAGCAGTTCTTC. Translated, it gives CASRLGQSSYNEQFF.

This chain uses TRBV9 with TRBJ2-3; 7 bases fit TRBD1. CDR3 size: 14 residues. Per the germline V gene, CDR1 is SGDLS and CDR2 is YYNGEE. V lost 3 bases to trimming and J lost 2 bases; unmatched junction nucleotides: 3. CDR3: CASSEQGYTDTQYF. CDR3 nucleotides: TGTGCCAGCAGCGAACAGGGGTACACAGATACGCAGTATTTT.

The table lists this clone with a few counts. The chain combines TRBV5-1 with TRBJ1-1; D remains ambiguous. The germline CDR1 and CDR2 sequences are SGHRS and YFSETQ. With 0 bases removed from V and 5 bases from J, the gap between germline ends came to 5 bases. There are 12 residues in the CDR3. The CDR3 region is CASSLERTEAFF. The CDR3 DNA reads TGCGCCAGCAGCTTGGAGAGGACTGAAGCTTTCTTT. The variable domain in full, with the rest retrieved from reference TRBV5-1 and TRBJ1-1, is KAGVTQTPRYLIKTRGQQVTLSCSPISGHRSVSWYQQTPGQGLQFLFEYFSETQRNKGNFPGRFSGRQFSNSRSEMNVSTLELGDSALYLCASSLERTEAFFGQGTRLTVV.

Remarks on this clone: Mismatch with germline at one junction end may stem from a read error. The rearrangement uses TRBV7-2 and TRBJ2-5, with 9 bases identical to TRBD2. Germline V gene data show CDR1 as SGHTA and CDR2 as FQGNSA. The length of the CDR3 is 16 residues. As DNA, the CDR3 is TGTGCCAGCAGCGTAGCCGCGGGACTAGCCTCGGTGACCCAGTACTTC. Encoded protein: CASSVAAGLASVTQYF. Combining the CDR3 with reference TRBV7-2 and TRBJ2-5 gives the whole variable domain GAGVSQSPSNKVTEKGKDVELRCDPISGHTALYWYRQSLGQGLEFLIYFQGNSAPDKSGLPSDRFSAERTGGSVSTLTIQRTQQEDSAVYLCASSVAAGLASVTQYFGPGTRLLVL.

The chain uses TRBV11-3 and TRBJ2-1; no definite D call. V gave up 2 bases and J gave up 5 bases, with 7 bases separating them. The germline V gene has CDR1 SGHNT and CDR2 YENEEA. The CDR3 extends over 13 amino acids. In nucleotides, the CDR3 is TGTGCCAGCAGCTTATTAAGAAACAATGAGCAGTTCTTC. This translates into CASSLLRNNEQFF.